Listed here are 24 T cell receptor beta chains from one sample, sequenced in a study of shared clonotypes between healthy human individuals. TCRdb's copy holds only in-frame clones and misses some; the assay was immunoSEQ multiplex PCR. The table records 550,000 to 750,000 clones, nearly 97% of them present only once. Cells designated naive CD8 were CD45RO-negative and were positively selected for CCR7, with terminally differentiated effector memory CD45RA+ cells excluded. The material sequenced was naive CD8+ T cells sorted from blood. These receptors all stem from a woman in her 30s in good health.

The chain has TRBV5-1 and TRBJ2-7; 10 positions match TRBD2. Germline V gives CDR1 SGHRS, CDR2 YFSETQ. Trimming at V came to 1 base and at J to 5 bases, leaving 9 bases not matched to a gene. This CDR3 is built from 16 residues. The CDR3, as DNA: TGCGCCAGCAGCTTGCTCGCTAGCGGGAGTAGCCACGAGCAGTACTTC. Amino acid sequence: CASSLLASGSSHEQYF.

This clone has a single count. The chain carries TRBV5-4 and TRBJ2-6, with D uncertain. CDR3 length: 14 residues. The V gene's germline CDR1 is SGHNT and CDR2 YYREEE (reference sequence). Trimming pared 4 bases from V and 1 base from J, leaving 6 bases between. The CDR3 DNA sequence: TGTGCCAGCAGCATCAAGTCTGGGGCCAACGTCCTGACTTTC. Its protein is CASSIKSGANVLTF.

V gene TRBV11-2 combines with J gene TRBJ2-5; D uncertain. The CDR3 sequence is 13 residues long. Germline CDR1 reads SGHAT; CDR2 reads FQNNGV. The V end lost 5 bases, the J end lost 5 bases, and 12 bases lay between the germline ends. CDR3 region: CASSLGYGETQYF. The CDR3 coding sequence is TGTGCCAGCAGCCTCGGATATGGGGAGACCCAGTACTTC.

Here the CDR3 DNA reads TGTGCCAGCAGTTTACTTACGGGACAGGGGGTCCATCAGCCCCAGCATTTT. This sequence encodes CASSLLTGQGVHQPQHF. The V call is TRBV28, the J call TRBJ1-5; 11 positions match TRBD1. Trimming removed 2 bases from V and 5 bases from J; junction bases left unmatched: 8. The CDR3 extends over 17 amino acids. Germline V lookup: CDR1 MDHEN, CDR2 SYDVKM.

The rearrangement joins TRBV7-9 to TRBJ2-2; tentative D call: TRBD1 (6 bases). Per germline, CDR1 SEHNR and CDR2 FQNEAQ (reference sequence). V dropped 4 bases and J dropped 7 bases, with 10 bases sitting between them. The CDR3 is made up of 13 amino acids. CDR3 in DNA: TGTGCCAGCAGCTCAACCAGGGGCGGGGAGCTGTTTTTT. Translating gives CASSSTRGGELFF.

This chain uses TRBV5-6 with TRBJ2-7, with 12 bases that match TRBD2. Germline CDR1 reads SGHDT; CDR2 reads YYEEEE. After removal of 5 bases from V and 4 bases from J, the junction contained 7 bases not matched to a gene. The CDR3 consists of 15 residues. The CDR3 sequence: CASRPGLAGLYEQYF. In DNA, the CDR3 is TGTGCCAGCAGACCTGGACTAGCGGGATTATACGAGCAGTACTTC.

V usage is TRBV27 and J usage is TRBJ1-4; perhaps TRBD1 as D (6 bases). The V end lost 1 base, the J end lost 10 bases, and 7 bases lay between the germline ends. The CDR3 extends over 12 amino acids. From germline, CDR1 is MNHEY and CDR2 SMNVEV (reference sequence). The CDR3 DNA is TGTGCCAGCAGTTTATTAGGGGGAAAACTGTTTTTT. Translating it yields CASSLLGGKLFF. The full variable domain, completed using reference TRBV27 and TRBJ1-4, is EAQVTQNPRYLITVTGKKLTVTCSQNMNHEYMSWYRQDPGLGLRQIYYSMNVEVTDKGDVPEGYKVSRKEKRNFPLILESPSPNQTSLYFCASSLLGGKLFFGSGTQLSVL.

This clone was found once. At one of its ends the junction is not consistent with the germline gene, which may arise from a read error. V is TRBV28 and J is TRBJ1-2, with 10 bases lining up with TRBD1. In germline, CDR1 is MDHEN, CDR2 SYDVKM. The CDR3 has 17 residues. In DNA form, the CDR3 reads TGTGCCAGCAGTTTATTGGTTTGGGGGGACAGGGGAGAAGGCTACATCTTC. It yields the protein CASSLLVWGDRGEGYIF.

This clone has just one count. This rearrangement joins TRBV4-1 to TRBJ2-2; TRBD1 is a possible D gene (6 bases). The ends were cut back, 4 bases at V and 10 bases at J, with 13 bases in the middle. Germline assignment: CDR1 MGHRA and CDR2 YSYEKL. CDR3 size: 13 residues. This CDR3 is CASSLSGAVELFF. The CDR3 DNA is TGCGCCAGCAGCCTCTCAGGGGCGGTGGAGCTGTTTTTT.

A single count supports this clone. The CDR3 DNA reads as TGCGCCAGCACCAAATACCCTTGGGGGACTGAAGAGACCCAGTACTTC. It encodes CASTKYPWGTEETQYF. The chain has TRBV5-1 and TRBJ2-5; D possibly corresponds to TRBD2 (6 bases). The CDR3 spans 16 residues. Germline V gene lookup returns CDR1 SGHRS and CDR2 YFSETQ. Between the trimmed V and J ends, which lost 6 bases and 3 bases, there was a span of 21 bases.

The CDR3 loop is CARGASNTGELFF. In DNA form, the CDR3 reads TGTGCCAGGGGGGCGTCGAACACCGGGGAGCTGTTTTTT. The rearrangement links TRBV2 to TRBJ2-2; a weak D match, TRBD1 (6 bases). The germline CDR1 and CDR2 sequences are SNHLY and FYNNEI. Trimming took off 9 bases at V and 0 bases at J, with 8 bases between the two ends. The CDR3 runs to 13 residues.

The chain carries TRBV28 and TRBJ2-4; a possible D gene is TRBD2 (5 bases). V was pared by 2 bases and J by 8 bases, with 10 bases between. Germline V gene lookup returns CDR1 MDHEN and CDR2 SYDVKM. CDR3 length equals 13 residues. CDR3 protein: CASSLRMRDIQYF. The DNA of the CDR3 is TGTGCCAGCAGTTTAAGGATGAGGGACATTCAGTACTTC.

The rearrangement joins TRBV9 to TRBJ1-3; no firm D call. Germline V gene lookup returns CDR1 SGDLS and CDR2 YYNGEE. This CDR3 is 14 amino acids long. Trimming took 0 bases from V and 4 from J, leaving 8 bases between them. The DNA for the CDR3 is TGTGCCAGCAGCGTAGGGTCCGCAGGAAACACCATATATTTT. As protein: CASSVGSAGNTIYF.

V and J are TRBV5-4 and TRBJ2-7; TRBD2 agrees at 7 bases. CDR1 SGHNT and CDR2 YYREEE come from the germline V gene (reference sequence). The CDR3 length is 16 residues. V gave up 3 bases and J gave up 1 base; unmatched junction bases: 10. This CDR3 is CASSSHRDYPSYEQYF. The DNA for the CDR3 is TGTGCCAGCAGCTCCCACCGGGACTACCCTTCCTACGAGCAGTACTTC.

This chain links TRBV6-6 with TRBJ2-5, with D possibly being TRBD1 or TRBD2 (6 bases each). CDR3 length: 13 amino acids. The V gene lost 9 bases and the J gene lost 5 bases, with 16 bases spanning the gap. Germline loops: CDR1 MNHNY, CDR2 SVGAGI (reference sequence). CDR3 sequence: CASHGRGRETQYF. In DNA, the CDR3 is TGTGCCAGTCACGGACGGGGGCGCGAGACCCAGTACTTC.

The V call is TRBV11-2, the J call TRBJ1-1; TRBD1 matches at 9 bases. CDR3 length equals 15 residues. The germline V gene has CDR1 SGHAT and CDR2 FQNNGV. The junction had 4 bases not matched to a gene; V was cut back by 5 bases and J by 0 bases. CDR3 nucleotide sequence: TGTGCCAGCAGCCATGGGACAGGGATGAACACTGAAGCTTTCTTT. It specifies CASSHGTGMNTEAFF.

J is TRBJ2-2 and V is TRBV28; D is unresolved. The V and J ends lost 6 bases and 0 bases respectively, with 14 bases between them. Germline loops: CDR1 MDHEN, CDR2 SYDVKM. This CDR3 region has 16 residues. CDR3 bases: TGTGCCAGCAGCCCACATGAGGCTACGAACACCGGGGAGCTGTTTTTT. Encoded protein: CASSPHEATNTGELFF.

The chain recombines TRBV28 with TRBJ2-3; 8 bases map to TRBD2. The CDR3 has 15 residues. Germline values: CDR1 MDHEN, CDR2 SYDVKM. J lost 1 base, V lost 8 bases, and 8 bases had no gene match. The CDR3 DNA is TGTGCCAGCGGCTCGGGGGGGGTTCGCACAGATACGCAGTATTTT. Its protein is CASGSGGVRTDTQYF.

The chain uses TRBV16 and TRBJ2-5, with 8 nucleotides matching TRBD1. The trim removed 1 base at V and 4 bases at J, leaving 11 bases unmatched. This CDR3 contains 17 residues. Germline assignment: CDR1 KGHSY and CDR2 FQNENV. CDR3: CASSQLHGQGAGETQYF. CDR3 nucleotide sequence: TGTGCCAGCAGCCAATTACACGGGCAGGGGGCTGGAGAGACCCAGTACTTC.

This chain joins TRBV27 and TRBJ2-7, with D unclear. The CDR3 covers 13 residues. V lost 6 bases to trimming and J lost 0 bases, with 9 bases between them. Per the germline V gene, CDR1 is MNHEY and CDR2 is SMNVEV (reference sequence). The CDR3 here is CASRPQDSYEQYF. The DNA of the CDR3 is TGTGCCAGCAGGCCGCAGGACTCCTACGAGCAGTACTTC.

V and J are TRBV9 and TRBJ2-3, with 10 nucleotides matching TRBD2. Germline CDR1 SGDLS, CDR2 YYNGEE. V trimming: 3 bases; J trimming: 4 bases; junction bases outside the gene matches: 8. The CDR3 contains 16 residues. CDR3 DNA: TGTGCCAGCAGCGCTAGCGGGGGTGCCCCACCAGATACGCAGTATTTT. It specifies CASSASGGAPPDTQYF.

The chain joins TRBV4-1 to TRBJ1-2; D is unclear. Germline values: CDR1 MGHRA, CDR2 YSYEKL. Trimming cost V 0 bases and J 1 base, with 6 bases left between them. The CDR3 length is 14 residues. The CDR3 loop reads CASSQDWGNYGYTF. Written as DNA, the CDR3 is TGCGCCAGCAGCCAAGATTGGGGTAACTATGGCTACACCTTC.

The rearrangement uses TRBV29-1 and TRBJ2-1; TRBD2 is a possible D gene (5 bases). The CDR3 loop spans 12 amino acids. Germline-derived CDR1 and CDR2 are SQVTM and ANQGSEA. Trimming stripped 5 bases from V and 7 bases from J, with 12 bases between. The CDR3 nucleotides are TGCAGCGTTACTGGACTTTTAAATGAGCAGTTCTTC. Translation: CSVTGLLNEQFF.

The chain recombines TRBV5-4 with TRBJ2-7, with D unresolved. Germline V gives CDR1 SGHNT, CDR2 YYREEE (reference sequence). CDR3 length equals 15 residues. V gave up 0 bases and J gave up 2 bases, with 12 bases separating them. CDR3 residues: CASSLAASGPYEQYF. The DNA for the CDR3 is TGTGCCAGCAGCTTGGCCGCGTCTGGCCCCTACGAGCAGTACTTC.